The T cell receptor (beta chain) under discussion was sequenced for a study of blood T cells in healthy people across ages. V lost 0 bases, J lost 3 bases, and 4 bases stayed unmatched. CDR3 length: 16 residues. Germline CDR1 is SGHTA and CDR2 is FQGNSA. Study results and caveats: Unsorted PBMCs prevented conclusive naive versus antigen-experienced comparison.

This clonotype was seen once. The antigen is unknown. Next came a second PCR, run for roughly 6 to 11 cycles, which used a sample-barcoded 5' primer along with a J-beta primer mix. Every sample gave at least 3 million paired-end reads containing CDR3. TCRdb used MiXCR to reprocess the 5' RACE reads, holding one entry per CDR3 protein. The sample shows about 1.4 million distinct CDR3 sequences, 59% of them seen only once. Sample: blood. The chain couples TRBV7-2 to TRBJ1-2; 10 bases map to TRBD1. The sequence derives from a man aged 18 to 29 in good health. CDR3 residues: CASSLARDRGDYGYTF. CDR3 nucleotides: TGTGCCAGCAGCTTAGCGAGGGACAGGGGTGACTATGGCTACACCTTC.